This record looks at one T cell receptor (beta chain) sequence and its context. This sample stems from a study of blood T cell repertoires in COVID-19. Across the whole study: Both acute and convalescent COVID-19 samples were obtained from the United States, Italy and Spain. T cells, B-cell-depleted T cells, or PBMCs supplied cDNA or gDNA.

In the original analysis: From reference gene primer amplification, estimates of nucleated cell counts were derived. Data came from immunoSEQ multiplex PCR; TCRdb stores just in-frame clones and leaves some out. V and J calls and clone size are as listed in that table; D and trimming were resolved from the DNA. The profile shows roughly 50,000 clones, about 88% of them singletons. CDR3 length equals 15 residues. V dropped 2 bases and J dropped 5 bases, with 13 bases sitting between them. The V gene's germline CDR1 is MNHEY and CDR2 SVGEGT. The sequencing sample was made of peripheral blood. The TCR sequence derives from a woman aged 60-75 years with active COVID-19. The V call is TRBV6-2 or TRBV6-3, the J call TRBJ1-5; tentatively, D is TRBD1 (6 bases). The CDR3 DNA is TGTGCCAGCAGTTACGCAGGGGCGACTTATCAGCCCCAGCATTTT. Its protein is CASSYAGATYQPQHF.